The 32 T cell receptor beta chains listed next were all sequenced from one sample in a study of early T cells in non-severe SARS-CoV-2 infection. TCRdb ran MiXCR on the 5' RACE reads and lists one entry per CDR3 protein. The data contain 35,000 to 55,000 distinct CDR3 sequences, around a tenth of them seen just once; the ten biggest clones take up around a fifth. The sample taken for sequencing was whole blood. These receptor sequences come from an adult who was a healthcare worker with PCR-confirmed SARS-CoV-2 infection or an uninfected control (not recorded which).

J is TRBJ2-1 and V is TRBV20-1, with 8 bases fitting TRBD2. Trimming took 0 bases from V and 8 from J; bases not matched to a gene: 6. The CDR3 spans 14 residues. Germline V lookup: CDR1 DFQATT, CDR2 SNEGSKA (reference sequence). The CDR3 region is CSARDLLAGYEQFF. In DNA, the CDR3 is TGCAGTGCTAGAGATCTGTTAGCGGGATATGAGCAGTTCTTC.

This clonotype was seen ten or more times. The chain has TRBV29-1 and TRBJ2-7, with 12 nucleotides matching TRBD2. V lost 4 bases and J lost 5; bases outside the gene matches: 6. In germline, CDR1 is SQVTM, CDR2 ANQGSEA. There are 14 residues in the CDR3. CDR3: CSVVGLAGRNEQYF. CDR3 nucleotide sequence: TGCAGCGTTGTCGGACTAGCGGGACGGAACGAGCAGTACTTC.

In this sample, this clonotype is medium-sized. The chain recombines TRBV6-1 with TRBJ2-2, with D perhaps TRBD1 (5 bases). CDR3 length: 15 amino acids. Germline V gives CDR1 MNHNS, CDR2 SASEGT. The V end was cut by 4 bases, the J end by 5 bases, with 14 bases between. In DNA form, the CDR3 reads TGTGCCAGCAGTGGAGGCAGGGAAATGACCGGGGAGCTGTTTTTT. Protein sequence: CASSGGREMTGELFF.

This clonotype was recorded at least ten times. This sequence joins TRBV2 and TRBJ2-2; D is uncertain. V was cut by 7 bases and J by 0 bases, with 12 bases left in between. Germline V gene data show CDR1 as SNHLY and CDR2 as FYNNEI. This CDR3 spans 15 amino acids. The CDR3 DNA reads as TGTGCCAGCAAGGAACAGTCCTCGAACACCGGGGAGCTGTTTTTT. This codes for CASKEQSSNTGELFF. The whole variable domain, remainder taken from reference TRBV2 and TRBJ2-2, is EPEVTQTPSHQVTQMGQEVILRCVPISNHLYFYWYRQILGQKVEFLVSFYNNEISEKSEIFDDQFSVERPDGSNFTLKIRSTKLEDSAMYFCASKEQSSNTGELFFGEGSRLTVL.

This clonotype was observed at least ten times. The chain links TRBV19 to TRBJ1-4; the D gene is possibly TRBD1 (5 bases). Germline V lookup: CDR1 LNHDA, CDR2 SQIVND (reference sequence). The CDR3 length is 15 residues. V was pared by 3 bases and J by 7 bases, with 15 bases between. For the CDR3, the DNA is TGTGCCAGTAGTATGCTCCAGGGCGGAGGTGAAAAACTGTTTTTT. This translates into CASSMLQGGGEKLFF.

The J gene is TRBJ2-1, the V gene TRBV19, with a weak D call TRBD2 (5 bases). This CDR3 is built from 15 residues. Germline V lookup: CDR1 LNHDA, CDR2 SQIVND (reference sequence). Trimming removed 6 bases from V and 10 bases from J, with 22 bases in between. The CDR3 loop is CASRETSSSLSEQFF. The CDR3 DNA is TGTGCCAGTAGGGAAACGAGTTCTAGCCTTAGCGAGCAGTTCTTC.

This clonotype has a count of ten or more. This rearrangement joins TRBV5-1 to TRBJ1-2; 7 nucleotides match TRBD1. This CDR3 is 15 amino acids long. Trimming at V came to 4 bases and at J to 5 bases, leaving 11 bases not matched to a gene. The V gene's germline CDR1 is SGHRS and CDR2 YFSETQ. The CDR3 spells CASSNGQAGPYGYTF. The CDR3 DNA follows: TGCGCCAGCAGCAACGGACAGGCTGGGCCGTATGGCTACACCTTC. Full variable domain (missing parts from reference TRBV5-1 and TRBJ1-2): KAGVTQTPRYLIKTRGQQVTLSCSPISGHRSVSWYQQTPGQGLQFLFEYFSETQRNKGNFPGRFSGRQFSNSRSEMNVSTLELGDSALYLCASSNGQAGPYGYTFGSGTRLTVV.

Ten or more counts support this clonotype. The chain has TRBV7-9 and TRBJ1-4, with no clear D. In germline, CDR1 is SEHNR, CDR2 FQNEAQ (reference sequence). V gave up 4 bases and J gave up 3 bases, with 9 bases separating them. This CDR3 is built from 14 residues. CDR3 sequence reads: CASSWGTSNEKLFF. CDR3 sequence (DNA): TGTGCCAGCAGCTGGGGAACATCTAATGAAAAACTGTTTTTT.

The CDR3 here is CASSSPFLGEQFF. DNA of the CDR3: TGTGCCAGCAGTTCCCCCTTTTTAGGTGAGCAGTTCTTC. This chain uses TRBV28 with TRBJ2-1, with unresolved D. CDR3 length equals 13 residues. Deletions cut 4 bases from V and 9 bases from J, with 13 bases between. CDR1 MDHEN and CDR2 SYDVKM come from the germline V gene.

This clonotype was observed many times. This chain joins TRBV6-2 or TRBV6-3 and TRBJ2-2; D remains ambiguous. The CDR3 consists of 13 residues. Germline V CDR1 and CDR2: MNHEY, SVGEGT. Trimming removed 7 bases from V and 0 bases from J, with 6 bases in between. This chain's CDR3 is CASNHANTGELFF. The CDR3 nucleotides are TGTGCCAGCAATCATGCGAACACCGGGGAGCTGTTTTTT.

This chain connects TRBV20-1 to TRBJ2-1; TRBD2 matches at 10 bases. The CDR3 contains 14 residues. Germline CDR1 and CDR2: DFQATT and SNEGSKA (reference sequence). Germline trimming cut 6 bases from V and 5 bases from J; bases unmatched to any gene: 7. The chain's CDR3 is CSAKLAGYDNEQFF. The CDR3 bases are TGCAGTGCCAAACTAGCGGGGTATGACAATGAGCAGTTCTTC.

About this clonotype itself: A much larger clone sits a single nucleotide away, making a read error possible. The chain employs TRBV6-2 or TRBV6-3 and TRBJ2-1; possible D gene TRBD2, 6 bases. The germline gives CDR1 MNHEY, CDR2 SVGEGT. The length of the CDR3 is 15 residues. This CDR3 reads CASSRGFGGTNVQFF. CDR3 bases: TGTGCCAGCAGCCGAGGGTTCGGCGGGACGAATGTGCAGTTCTTC.

The table lists this clonotype with many counts. The chain combines TRBV9 with TRBJ2-2, with 9 bases identical to TRBD2. V trimming: 4 bases; J trimming: 5 bases; junction bases outside the gene matches: 9. The CDR3 spans 16 residues. From germline, CDR1 is SGDLS and CDR2 YYNGEE. The CDR3 coding sequence is TGTGCCAGCAGCACTCGGGGTAGCGGGGGAACCGGGGAGCTGTTTTTT. Translating it yields CASSTRGSGGTGELFF. Full variable domain (rest looked up from reference TRBV9 and TRBJ2-2): DSGVTQTPKHLITATGQRVTLRCSPRSGDLSVYWYQQSLDQGLQFLIQYYNGEERAKGNILERFSAQQFPDLHSELNLSSLELGDSALYFCASSTRGSGGTGELFFGEGSRLTVL.

There are many counts of this clonotype. CDR3 amino acids: CASSLAGSNGSPLHF. CDR3 DNA sequence: TGCGCCAGCAGCTTGGCCGGCAGTAACGGCTCACCCCTCCACTTT. V usage is TRBV5-1 and J usage is TRBJ1-6; D gene unclear. Germline lookup yields CDR1 SGHRS and CDR2 YFSETQ. This CDR3 has 15 residues. Trimming pared 0 bases from V and 10 bases from J, leaving 14 bases between.

This clonotype came up a few times. J is TRBJ1-3 and V is TRBV7-8; the D gene is possibly TRBD1 (5 bases). Germline V gene sequence: CDR1 SGHVS, CDR2 FQNEAQ. This CDR3 is 13 amino acids long. Trimming shortened V by 5 bases and J by 11 bases, and 16 bases separated the two germline ends. CDR3 amino acids: CASSTDGTSPIYF. The CDR3, as DNA: TGTGCCAGCAGCACCGACGGGACCAGCCCCATATATTTT.

The chain is built from TRBV2 and TRBJ2-5, with D unresolved. V lost 3 bases and J 6 bases, leaving 14 bases between the germline ends. Germline-derived CDR1 and CDR2 are SNHLY and FYNNEI. CDR3 length: 14 residues. This CDR3 reads CASSDALPRKTQYF. The CDR3 DNA reads as TGTGCCAGCAGTGATGCTCTGCCCCGGAAGACCCAGTACTTC.

This clonotype was counted ten times or more. The rearrangement uses TRBV29-1 and TRBJ1-2, with 7 bases identical to TRBD1. Germline CDR1 reads SQVTM; CDR2 reads ANQGSEA. The CDR3 sequence is 15 residues long. V shed 3 bases, J shed 2 bases, and the junction held 9 bases outside the gene matches. The CDR3 here is CSVDWGGTENYGYTF. Written as DNA, the CDR3 is TGCAGCGTTGATTGGGGGGGGACAGAGAACTATGGCTACACCTTC.

This clonotype has ten or more counts. The chain carries TRBV27 and TRBJ2-1; D might be TRBD2 (5 bases). The germline CDR1 and CDR2 sequences are MNHEY and SMNVEV (reference sequence). Trimming left V 3 bases short and J 10 bases short, with 13 bases between. The CDR3 consists of 13 residues. CDR3 coding DNA: TGTGCCAGCAGTTTTGGAGACGGGATCGAGCAGTTCTTC. Its translation: CASSFGDGIEQFF.

This chain links TRBV9 with TRBJ2-1, with D hard to call. The germline gives CDR1 SGDLS, CDR2 YYNGEE. This CDR3 has 13 amino acids. Deletions cut 1 base from V and 4 bases from J, with 6 bases between. The CDR3, as DNA: TGTGCCAGCAGCGTAAACCAGTACAATGAGCAGTTCTTC. Translation gives CASSVNQYNEQFF.

This clonotype has just a few counts. The gene calls are TRBV4-1 and TRBJ2-1; the D gene could be TRBD1 or TRBD2 (5 bases each). The V end was cut by 0 bases, the J end by 15 bases, with 18 bases between. Looked up from germline, CDR1 is MGHRA and CDR2 is YSYEKL. The CDR3 loop spans 14 amino acids. Here the CDR3 reads CASSQERQRGRLFF. As DNA, the CDR3 is TGCGCCAGCAGCCAAGAGAGGCAGAGGGGTAGGCTGTTCTTC.

This clonotype was found many times. The CDR3 reads CASSQRGIGVNIQYF. DNA of the CDR3: TGTGCCAGCAGCCAACGCGGGATCGGGGTAAACATTCAGTACTTC. The chain has TRBV3-1 and TRBJ2-4; tentatively, D is TRBD2 (6 bases). CDR3 length: 15 amino acids. The V and J ends lost 2 bases and 6 bases respectively, with 14 bases between them. Per the germline V gene, CDR1 is LGHDT and CDR2 is YNNKEL (reference sequence).

This clonotype was counted between two and nine times. The chain combines TRBV15 with TRBJ2-7; D gene ambiguous. With 0 bases removed from V and 2 bases from J, the gap between germline ends came to 14 bases. Germline CDR1 reads LNHNV; CDR2 reads YYDKDF (reference sequence). The CDR3 has 16 amino acids. CDR3 sequence: CATSRDPGRTTYEQYF. The CDR3 region has the DNA TGTGCCACCAGCAGAGATCCGGGCCGCACAACCTACGAGCAGTACTTC.

V usage is TRBV18 and J usage is TRBJ2-7; 9 positions match TRBD1. CDR1 KGHSH and CDR2 LQKENI come from the germline V gene. V lost 3 bases and J lost 6; bases outside the gene matches: 6. The CDR3 sequence is 14 residues long. The CDR3 bases are TGTGCCAGCTCACCGGGGACAGGGAGATCCGAGCAGTACTTC. It codes for CASSPGTGRSEQYF.

This clonotype was counted ten times or more. The chain couples TRBV7-9 to TRBJ1-5; D remains unclear. CDR3 size: 14 residues. V lost 2 bases and J 4 bases, leaving 9 bases between the germline ends. Germline V gene lookup returns CDR1 SEHNR and CDR2 FQNEAQ (reference sequence). The CDR3 loop reads CASSLSTRNQPQHF. CDR3 coding DNA: TGTGCCAGCAGCTTATCCACAAGGAATCAGCCCCAGCATTTT. The full variable domain, completed using reference TRBV7-9 and TRBJ1-5, is DTGVSQNPRHKITKRGQNVTFRCDPISEHNRLYWYRQTLGQGPEFLTYFQNEAQLEKSRLLSDRFSAERPKGSFSTLEIQRTEQGDSAMYLCASSLSTRNQPQHFGDGTRLSIL.

Worth noting for this clonotype: A much larger clone differs from this one at a single base, so this may be a read error. This chain uses TRBV7-2 with TRBJ1-5; D not certain. This CDR3 comprises 12 residues. Per germline, CDR1 SGHTA and CDR2 FQGNSA. The V end was cut by 1 base, the J end by 5 bases, with 3 bases between. The CDR3 is CASSLGDQPQHF. As DNA, the CDR3 is TGTGCCAGCAGCTTAGGAGATCAGCCCCAGCATTTT.

This clonotype was seen ten or more times. The chain combines TRBV7-2 with TRBJ2-5, with TRBD1 matching over 8 bases. Looked up from germline, CDR1 is SGHTA and CDR2 is FQGNSA. The length of the CDR3 is 13 residues. Trimming at V came to 5 bases and at J to 4 bases, leaving 3 bases not matched to a gene. CDR3 DNA sequence: TGTGCCAGCAGCCCTGGACAGGGAGAGACCCAGTACTTC. Translation gives CASSPGQGETQYF. The full variable domain, in which reference TRBV7-2 and TRBJ2-5 provide the parts outside the CDR3, is GAGVSQSPSNKVTEKGKDVELRCDPISGHTALYWYRQSLGQGLEFLIYFQGNSAPDKSGLPSDRFSAERTGGSVSTLTIQRTQQEDSAVYLCASSPGQGETQYFGPGTRLLVL.

This clonotype was counted between two and nine times. The chain is built from TRBV2 and TRBJ1-6, with 8 bases that match TRBD1. The CDR3 spans 14 residues. The ends lost 6 bases at V and 10 bases at J; junction bases unmatched: 8. Germline V CDR1 and CDR2: SNHLY, FYNNEI. The CDR3, as DNA: TGTGCCAGCAGGCTACAGGGGGTAGGATCACCCCTCCACTTT. Amino acids: CASRLQGVGSPLHF.

This clonotype was found a few times. This chain joins TRBV28 and TRBJ1-6, with a possible D match to TRBD1 (5 bases). Germline-derived CDR1 and CDR2 are MDHEN and SYDVKM. There are 16 residues in the CDR3. V was cut by 2 bases and J by 3 bases, with 11 bases left in between. This CDR3 is CASSLPGVGYNSPLHF. The CDR3 region has the DNA TGTGCCAGCAGTTTACCGGGGGTCGGCTATAATTCACCCCTCCACTTT.

V and J are TRBV7-2 and TRBJ2-7; 7 nucleotides match TRBD1. In germline, CDR1 is SGHTA, CDR2 FQGNSA. The CDR3 covers 14 residues. V was clipped by 5 bases and J by 4 bases; unmatched bases: 8. In DNA, the CDR3 is TGTGCCAGCAGCCCCCGGGACAGACAGTACGAGCAGTACTTC. Protein sequence: CASSPRDRQYEQYF.

The table lists this clonotype with many counts. V is TRBV7-2 and J is TRBJ2-7, with 11 bases lining up with TRBD1. Germline V CDR1 and CDR2: SGHTA, FQGNSA. V lost 1 base and J lost 3; bases outside the gene matches: 11. The CDR3 length is 18 residues. The DNA of the CDR3 is TGTGCCAGCAGCTTAGAGAGACGGGACAGGGGGTTTAGCTACGAGCAGTACTTC. This gives the protein CASSLERRDRGFSYEQYF.

The chain carries TRBV5-1 and TRBJ2-7, with 8 nucleotides matching TRBD1. J gave up 6 bases and V 0 bases, and 8 bases lay outside the gene matches. From germline, CDR1 is SGHRS and CDR2 YFSETQ. CDR3 size: 15 residues. CDR3 sequence reads: CASSLGTGQFSEQYF. DNA for the CDR3: TGCGCCAGCAGCTTGGGGACAGGGCAATTCTCCGAGCAGTACTTC.

There are many counts of this clonotype. The chain is built from TRBV19 and TRBJ1-2; the D is unclear. This CDR3 is 17 amino acids long. The ends were cut back, 6 bases at V and 5 bases at J, with 25 bases in the middle. Germline loops: CDR1 LNHDA, CDR2 SQIVND (reference sequence). The CDR3 coding sequence is TGTGCCAGTAGCCGGCGGCCGGCCGATACTTTAGGGTATGGCTACACCTTC. It specifies CASSRRPADTLGYGYTF.